This TCR beta chain was sequenced in a study of T cell repertoires in cytomegalovirus infection. Trimming cost V 7 bases and J 10 bases, with 14 bases left between them. Germline V gene sequence: CDR1 SNHLY, CDR2 FYNNEI. There are 13 residues in the CDR3. TCRdb reanalysed the reads using MiXCR and keeps one entry per CDR3 protein. Among roughly 310,000 distinct CDR3 sequences listed, roughly 15% were seen once. This clonotype has a handful of counts. V gene TRBV2 combines with J gene TRBJ1-6; no definite D call. The source of this sequence is a human donor in good health (CMV status not recorded). Some clones in this sample may be carry-over from other donors' samples. Sequences were obtained from PBMCs. The DNA for the CDR3 is TGTGCCAGCATAGGAGAGCTCGGGTCACCCCTCCACTTT. It translates to CASIGELGSPLHF.